This is a list of T cell receptor beta chains from one sample in a study of blood T cell repertoires in COVID-19. Clones were read by immunoSEQ multiplex PCR, and TCRdb kept only the in-frame ones, dropping some. Of 140,000 to 150,000 clones in the sample, roughly 84% were seen once. Sequencing used PBMCs or T cells enriched from blood (not recorded which). These receptors all stem from a woman aged 45-65 years who had been exposed to COVID-19. CDR3s include the opening cysteine and the closing phenylalanine or tryptophan. The D gene is left open where the match is weak.

>TRBV14|TRBD1
CASSTRTGGTSEAFF
>TRBV3-1/TRBV3-2|.
CASSQDKYRAYGYTF
>TRBV5-1|.
CASSRLHPGAYNEQFF
>TRBV19|.
CASGDSRQAVGELFF
>TRBV2|TRBD2
CASSEAKRGSGELFF
>TRBV10-3|TRBD1
CAISEILGQPSGSPLHF
>TRBV7-3|.
CASSLHPAYNEQFF
>TRBV7-9|.
CASRRNIETQYF
>TRBV5-8|TRBD2
CASSYPVGLAGGWMGNEQFF
>TRBV19|.
CASSIMIQGRGYTF
>TRBV29-1|TRBD2
CSVDPGGANTGELFF
>TRBV7-6|TRBD2
CASSRSGSYTDTQYF
>TRBV7-2|TRBD1
CASSRTGMRETQYF
>TRBV29-1|TRBD1
CSVEVGTGAEQYF
>TRBV7-9|.
CASTAPERGSYEQYF
>TRBV19|TRBD1
CASVDRSDQPQHF
>TRBV7-9|.
CASSLRSRGEAFF
>TRBV25-1|.
CASSEQSWSYGYTF
>TRBV10-3|.
CATTTPGVGEQYF
>TRBV5-4|TRBD1
CASSRGQGAGELFF
>TRBV7-9|TRBD1
CASSDLGGRTNYGYTF
>TRBV7-9|.
CASSWHRRKAETQYF
>TRBV5-1|.
CASSSIRVYEQYF
>TRBV27|.
CASSLFIGNTIYF
>TRBV18|TRBD1
CASSRDRGLHNYGYTF
>TRBV19|.
CASSDTPNYGYTF
>TRBV6-5|.
CASSWGTLTLQPQHF
>TRBV5-4|TRBD2
CASSLSGRDLNEQFF
>TRBV5-6|TRBD1
CASSATTGTGGEYTQYF
>TRBV3-1/TRBV3-2|.
CASIESDGRGNTEAFF
>TRBV19|TRBD1
CASSPWGQGSYQPQHF
>TRBV7-2|.
CASSPTNTGELFF
>TRBV9|TRBD1
CASSRGQDLYNEQFF
>TRBV6-5|TRBD1
CASSYLSAGGNYGYTF
>TRBV7-9|.
CASSRPTESSGNTIYF
>TRBV7-8|.
CASSLGGRGPQHF
>TRBV5-1|.
CASRVREGNTIYF
>TRBV6-6|.
CASSQGRGWDYGYTF
>TRBV3-1/TRBV3-2|TRBD1
CASSRPLTGVAYEQYF
>TRBV2|.
CASREGGRRVNQPQHF
>TRBV19|.
CASKIQAPAANYGYTF
>TRBV5-1|.
CASSLEGRVGNTIYF
>TRBV6-2/TRBV6-3|.
CASSYLQGNTEAFF
>TRBV28|TRBD1
CASRTGTVGGHNSPLHF
>TRBV29-1|TRBD1
CSVGDRGLSYEQYF
>TRBV5-1|.
CASNLEGPNTEAFF